This TCR beta chain comes out of a study of blood T cell repertoires in COVID-19. On the study more broadly: Sites in the United States, Italy and Spain provided acute and convalescent COVID-19 samples. T cells, B-cell-depleted T cells, or PBMCs supplied cDNA or gDNA.

The germline gives CDR1 SGDLS, CDR2 YYNGEE. Trimming took off 0 bases at V and 6 bases at J, with 9 bases between the two ends. The CDR3 has 14 amino acids. This study enrolled people aged about 18 to 90 from about two dozen US geographic areas. How the authors handled the data: Estimates of nucleated cell counts were drawn from the amplification of reference gene primers. The table came from immunoSEQ multiplex PCR; TCRdb's copy has only in-frame clones and leaves some out. V and J calls plus clone size are reproduced from that table; the DNA served to infer D and trimming. The sample includes roughly 220,000 clones, 84% seen only once; the top ten take approximately 6.5%.

J is TRBJ2-2 and V is TRBV9; no clear D gene. The source material was PBMCs or T cells enriched from blood (not recorded which). The sequence derives from a woman aged 40 to 55 who had recovered from COVID-19. In nucleotides, the CDR3 is TGTGCCAGCAGCGTAGCGATTAGCTCCGGGGAGCTGTTTTTT. It encodes CASSVAISSGELFF.